This TCR beta chain was profiled in a study of T-cell reconstitution after alpha-beta-depleted transplantation in children. Germline V gene data show CDR1 as KGHSH and CDR2 as LQKENI. The CDR3 consists of 12 residues. Trimming took 6 bases from V and 15 from J, leaving 18 bases between them. This clonotype has ten or more counts. Unique molecular identifiers were built into the TCRbeta library. Using its own MiXCR run on the PCR reads, TCRdb lists one record per CDR3 protein. The data hold over 150,000 distinct CDR3 sequences, with less than 8% observed a single time. This receptor was obtained from a human donor who donated a stem cell graft to a child with Wiskott-Aldrich syndrome. The chain couples TRBV18 to TRBJ1-5; unclear D gene. Specimen: PBMCs from the stem cell graft donor, collected from the stem cell graft. CDR3 nucleotides: TGTGCCAGCTCCAGGTACACCGAACGGTTGCATTTT. It is translated as CASSRYTERLHF.